Below, 9 T cell receptor beta chains from the same sample are listed, as sequenced in a study of blood T cells in healthy people across ages. Sample-barcoded 5' priming and a J-beta primer mix drove a second PCR of roughly 7 to 11 cycles. Via MiXCR, TCRdb re-called the 5' RACE reads, giving one row per CDR3 protein. The sample lists 1.5 million to 2 million distinct CDR3 sequences, about 30% occurring once. The sample comprised blood. These receptors originate from a woman aged 25 to 45 in good health.

In this sample, this clonotype turned up a few times. The chain uses TRBV5-1 and TRBJ2-3, with 7 bases fitting TRBD1. This CDR3 contains 15 residues. Germline loops: CDR1 SGHRS, CDR2 YFSETQ. V lost 2 bases, J lost 3 bases, and 6 bases stayed unmatched. The CDR3 DNA reads TGCGCCAGCAGCTTATCTAGACAGGGAACAGATACGCAGTATTTT. Translated, it gives CASSLSRQGTDTQYF.

This clonotype was seen at least ten times. The chain couples TRBV7-2 to TRBJ2-3; 7 bases are shared with TRBD2. Germline V CDR1 and CDR2: SGHTA, FQGNSA. The trim removed 0 bases at V and 1 base at J, leaving 1 base unmatched. This CDR3 region has 15 residues. Here the CDR3 reads CASSLAGGRTDTQYF. CDR3 in DNA: TGTGCCAGCAGCTTAGCGGGAGGGCGCACAGATACGCAGTATTTT.

This clonotype appeared a few times. The rearrangement uses TRBV20-1 and TRBJ1-4; D is ambiguous. Germline V gene lookup returns CDR1 DFQATT and CDR2 SNEGSKA (reference sequence). Trimming removed 5 bases from V and 4 bases from J, with 11 bases in between. The CDR3 length is 13 residues. This CDR3 is CSAAGEFNEKLFF. The CDR3 DNA sequence: TGCAGTGCTGCCGGGGAATTTAATGAAAAACTGTTTTTT.

This clonotype was seen many times. This chain links TRBV24-1 with TRBJ2-5, with 9 bases aligning to TRBD1. The V gene end was trimmed by 0 bases and the J gene end by 1 base; junction bases not matched to a gene: 2. The CDR3 length is 16 residues. The germline gives CDR1 KGHDR, CDR2 SFDVKD. The CDR3 region has the DNA TGTGCCACCAGTGATTTGACAGGGGGCCCCCAAGAGACCCAGTACTTC. Translation gives CATSDLTGGPQETQYF.

The sample holds one count of this clonotype. V usage is TRBV20-1 and J usage is TRBJ1-1; possible D gene TRBD1, 6 bases. Trimming removed 1 base from V and 6 bases from J, with 15 bases in between. Per germline, CDR1 DFQATT and CDR2 SNEGSKA (reference sequence). The CDR3 consists of 14 residues. The CDR3 spells CSARGPRGGSEAFF. CDR3 nucleotides: TGCAGTGCTAGAGGTCCCAGGGGAGGGTCTGAAGCTTTCTTT.

The chain joins TRBV20-1 to TRBJ1-5; the D gene is possibly TRBD1 (6 bases). There are 15 residues in the CDR3. V was shortened by 5 bases and J by 4 bases, with 18 bases between the two germline ends. The germline V gene encodes CDR1 DFQATT and CDR2 SNEGSKA (reference sequence). The CDR3 DNA reads as TGCAGTGCTTCCAGGACAGCCGAACTAAATCAGCCCCAGCATTTT. This codes for CSASRTAELNQPQHF.

The chain employs TRBV12-3 or TRBV12-4 and TRBJ2-3; D uncertain. This CDR3 has 17 residues. Trimming removed 3 bases at V and 4 bases at J, with 20 bases between. CDR3 coding DNA: TGTGCCAGCAGTTTTCCGCTCGACCCCATAAGCGCAGATACGCAGTATTTT. As protein: CASSFPLDPISADTQYF.

The gene calls are TRBV20-1 and TRBJ1-1; D uncertain. Deletions cut 5 bases from V and 3 bases from J, with 10 bases between. CDR3 size: 12 residues. From germline, CDR1 is DFQATT and CDR2 SNEGSKA (reference sequence). This CDR3 reads CSAAPSDTEAFF. The CDR3 nucleotides are TGCAGTGCTGCCCCCTCGGACACTGAAGCTTTCTTT.

This clonotype was recorded a few times. This chain joins TRBV12-5 and TRBJ2-7; possible D gene TRBD2, 5 bases. The V end was cut by 4 bases, the J end by 7 bases, with 17 bases between. In germline, CDR1 is LGHNT, CDR2 FRNRAP. The CDR3 extends over 14 amino acids. For the CDR3, the DNA is TGTGCTAGTGGTTCCGCGGGCGGCGCCAATGAGCAGTACTTC. Its protein product is CASGSAGGANEQYF.